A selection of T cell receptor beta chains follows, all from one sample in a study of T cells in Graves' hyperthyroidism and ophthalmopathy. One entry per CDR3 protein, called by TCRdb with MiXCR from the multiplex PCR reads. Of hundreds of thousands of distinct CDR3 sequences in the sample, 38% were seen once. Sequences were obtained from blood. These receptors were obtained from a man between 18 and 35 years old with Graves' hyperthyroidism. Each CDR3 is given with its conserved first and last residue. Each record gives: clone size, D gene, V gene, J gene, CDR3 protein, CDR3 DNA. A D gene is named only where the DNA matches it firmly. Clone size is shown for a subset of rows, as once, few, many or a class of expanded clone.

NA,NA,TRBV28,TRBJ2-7,CASSPTNSYYEQYF,TGTGCCAGCAGTCCTACCAACTCGTACTACGAGCAGTACTTC
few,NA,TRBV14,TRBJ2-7,CASSQGLTFEQYF,TGTGCCAGCAGCCAAGGCTTAACGTTTGAGCAGTACTTC
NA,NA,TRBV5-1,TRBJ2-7,CASSLRNTGHEQYF,TGCGCCAGCAGCTTAAGAAATACAGGGCACGAGCAGTACTTC
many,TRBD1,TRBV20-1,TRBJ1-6,CSALFPSAGGNSPLHF,TGCAGCGCCCTCTTCCCCTCGGCAGGGGGAAATTCACCCCTCCACTTT
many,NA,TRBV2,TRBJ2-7,CASSEQGSAYEQYF,TGTGCCAGCAGTGAGCAGGGGAGCGCTTACGAGCAGTACTTC
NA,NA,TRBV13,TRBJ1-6,CASTLGRGAYRTTNSPLHF,TGTGCCAGCACCCTGGGACGGGGGGCCTACAGAACTACTAATTCACCCCTCCACTTT
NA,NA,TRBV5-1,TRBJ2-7,CASSGGPEQYF,TGCGCCAGCAGCGGGGGGCCCGAGCAGTACTTC
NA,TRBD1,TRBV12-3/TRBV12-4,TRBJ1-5,CASSPRWTGLNRPQHF,TGTGCCAGCAGTCCGCGGTGGACAGGGCTGAATCGGCCCCAGCATTTT
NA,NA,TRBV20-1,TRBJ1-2,CSARDLTEEYGYTF,TGCAGTGCTAGAGATCTTACAGAAGAGTATGGCTACACCTTC
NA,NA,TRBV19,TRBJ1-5,CASSRDRFNQPQHF,TGTGCCAGTAGTAGAGACAGGTTCAATCAGCCCCAGCATTTT
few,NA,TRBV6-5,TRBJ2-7,CASSYSLAHSSYEQYF,TGTGCCAGCAGTTACTCCTTAGCCCATAGCTCCTACGAGCAGTACTTC
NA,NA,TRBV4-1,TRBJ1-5,CASSQDVLGGQPQHF,TGCGCCAGCAGCCAAGATGTCTTAGGTGGGCAGCCCCAGCATTTT
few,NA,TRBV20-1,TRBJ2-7,CSASFPTRQGDEQYF,TGCAGTGCCAGCTTCCCGACGCGGCAGGGCGACGAGCAGTACTTC